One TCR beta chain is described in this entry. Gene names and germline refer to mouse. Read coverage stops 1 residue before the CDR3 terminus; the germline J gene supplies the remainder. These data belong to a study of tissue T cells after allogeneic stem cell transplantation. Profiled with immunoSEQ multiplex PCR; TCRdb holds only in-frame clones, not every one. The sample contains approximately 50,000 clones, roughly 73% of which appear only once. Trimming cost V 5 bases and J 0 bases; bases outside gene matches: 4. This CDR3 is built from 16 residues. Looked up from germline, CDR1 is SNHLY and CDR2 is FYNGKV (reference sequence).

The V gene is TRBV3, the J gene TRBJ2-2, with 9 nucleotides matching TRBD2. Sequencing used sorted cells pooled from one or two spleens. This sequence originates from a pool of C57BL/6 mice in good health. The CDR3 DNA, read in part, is TGTGCCAGCAGCGCGCTGGGGGGGACAAACACCGGGCAGCTCTAC. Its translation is CASSALGGTNTGQLY. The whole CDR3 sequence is CASSALGGTNTGQLYF.